The table lists the clone carrying this T cell receptor (beta chain) with many counts. The CDR3 has 14 amino acids. V gave up 6 bases and J gave up 5 bases, with 20 bases separating them. From germline, CDR1 is DFQATT and CDR2 SNEGSKA (reference sequence). Time point defined: sample taken at primary tumor resection. Sequencing covered unsorted whole RNA taken from tumor, nontumor lung or frozen PBMC. The donors, 70 to 80 patients with untreated early-stage non-small cell lung cancer, provided the samples. This record belongs to a study of spatial heterogeneity in lung cancer. A unique molecular identifier was carried by every single TCR cDNA molecule. Via MiXCR, TCRdb re-called the 5' RACE reads, giving one row per CDR3 protein. The sample consists of 15,000 or so distinct CDR3 sequences, around a fifth of them appearing once.

This sequence originates from a female donor with early-stage non-small cell lung cancer. Source: PBMCs, taken at surgery. The chain joins TRBV20-1 to TRBJ2-7; D possibly corresponds to TRBD2 (6 bases). The CDR3 here is CSAQGGDIGDEQYF. The CDR3, as DNA: TGCAGTGCCCAGGGAGGAGACATCGGCGACGAGCAGTACTTC.